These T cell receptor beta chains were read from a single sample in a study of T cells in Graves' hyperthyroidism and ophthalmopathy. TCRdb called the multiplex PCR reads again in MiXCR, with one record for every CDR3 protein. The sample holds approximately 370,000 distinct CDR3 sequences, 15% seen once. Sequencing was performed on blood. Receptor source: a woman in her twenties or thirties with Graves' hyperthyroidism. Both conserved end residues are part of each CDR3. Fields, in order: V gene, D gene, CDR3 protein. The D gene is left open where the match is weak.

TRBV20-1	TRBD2	CSALREADTQYF
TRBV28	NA	CASSYLSIGIYEQYF
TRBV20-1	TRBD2	CSAQSGVAGWNEQFF
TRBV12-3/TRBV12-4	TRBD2	CASSSTSGSLVGPAGELFF
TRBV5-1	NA	CASSLVSGPYNEQFF
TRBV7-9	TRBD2	CASGLAVYEQYF
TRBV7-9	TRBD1	CASSPGQPETQYF
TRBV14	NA	CASSLDGTQNNEQFF
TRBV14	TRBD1	CASSQLTGLPGYGYTF
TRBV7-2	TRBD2	CASSDTSGIYNEQFF
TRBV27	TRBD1	CASSLLGQGGGDSNQPQHF
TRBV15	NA	CATSRGGEASGNTIYF
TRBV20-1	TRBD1	CSASRGQLNTEAFF
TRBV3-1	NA	CASSHTQGNEQFF
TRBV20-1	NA	CSARDQEKLPYEQYF
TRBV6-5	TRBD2	CASSYSTSWGETQYF
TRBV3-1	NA	CASSQRTVLNTEAFF
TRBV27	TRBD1	CASSLSWDRTHYGYTF
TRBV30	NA	CAWGGPLTDTQYF
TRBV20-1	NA	CSAQLLSNQPQHF
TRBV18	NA	CASSPDTSNQPQHF
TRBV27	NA	CASSWGATNEKLFF
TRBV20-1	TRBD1	CSARAGTGKYQETQYF
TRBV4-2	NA	CASRAEASYEQYF
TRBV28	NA	CASSSLSQETQYF
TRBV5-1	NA	CASSLDAGHPEPFF
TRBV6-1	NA	CASSEPGNQPQHF
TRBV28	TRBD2	CASSPPGAGGGETQYF
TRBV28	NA	CASSPMGLVYGYTF
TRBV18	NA	CASSHKVASEQFF
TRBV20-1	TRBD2	CSASGLAGGSYEQYF